A selection of T cell receptor beta chains follows, all from one sample in a study of blood T cell repertoires in COVID-19. Sequencing was performed with immunoSEQ multiplex PCR; in TCRdb, only in-frame clones are kept and a portion is missing. This sample has fewer than 650,000 clones, with 70% to 90% found just once. Sequencing was performed on peripheral blood. The origin of the receptors is a woman between 45 and 65 years old with COVID-19, enrolled during active disease. The CDR3 runs from the conserved cysteine through the conserved F or W. Clone size is not always given. Where it is, it says once, few, many or a class for expanded clones.

J,size,V,CDR3
TRBJ2-2,once,TRBV5-4,CASSSPETLKAGELFF
TRBJ1-1,.,TRBV7-8,CASSLPAGTEAFF
TRBJ2-2,.,TRBV19,CASSSGGSPGELFF
TRBJ1-1,.,TRBV5-1,CASSPRTDSLNTEAFF
TRBJ1-1,.,TRBV30,CAWSRNAGGASTEAFF
TRBJ2-1,.,TRBV9,CASSGSWDRGRNEQFF
TRBJ2-3,.,TRBV13,CASSLRSGGGPDTQYF
TRBJ2-1,.,TRBV2,CASSVRTGPNEQFF
TRBJ2-3,.,TRBV6-6,CASSRTSGGSIGQYF
TRBJ1-1,.,TRBV10-1,CASSPTGYTEAFF
TRBJ1-5,.,TRBV19,CASSIGAYSNQPQHF
TRBJ2-1,once,TRBV19,CASSIAREVGNEQFF
TRBJ1-1,.,TRBV6-1,CASSEWGVAFF
TRBJ2-7,.,TRBV5-1,CASGLHAYEQYF
TRBJ1-3,.,TRBV5-6,CASESRISGNTIYF
TRBJ1-2,few,TRBV9,CASSGPGQGASNYGYTF
TRBJ1-5,.,TRBV2,CASSEVGHYQPQHF
TRBJ2-1,.,TRBV30,CAWSTQGHYNEQFF
TRBJ2-5,.,TRBV18,CASSPPSTSGGYQETQYF
TRBJ1-1,.,TRBV10-3,CAISAAGALNTEAFF
TRBJ2-6,once,TRBV6-5,CASLRQAGANVLTF
TRBJ1-2,.,TRBV19,CASSQAYGYTF
TRBJ1-1,.,TRBV18,CASSPWTGHEAFF
TRBJ2-2,.,TRBV4-1,CASSQERGLRRTGELFF
TRBJ1-1,.,TRBV6-2/TRBV6-3,CASSYVRPNTEAFF
TRBJ2-3,.,TRBV28,CASTLLGSDTQYF
TRBJ1-3,.,TRBV5-1,CASSRTGGEGNTIYF
TRBJ1-5,.,TRBV19,CASSIMGQGSNQPQHF
TRBJ2-2,.,TRBV6-5,CAGGQGGLFF
TRBJ1-6,few,TRBV19,CATKTGGNSPLHF
TRBJ2-2,.,TRBV6-5,CASKRGTGELFF
TRBJ2-7,.,TRBV5-6,CASSLRDRGQGTSYEQYF
TRBJ2-1,.,TRBV4-1,CASSQGQGAYQEQFF
TRBJ2-2,.,TRBV10-3,CAINSFGELFF
TRBJ2-2,.,TRBV27,CASSSSSGTGELFF
TRBJ2-1,once,TRBV5-5,CASSLEWAKDEQFF
TRBJ2-7,.,TRBV5-4,CASSSRLAGDHYEQYF
TRBJ1-2,.,TRBV28,CASSKPGQGTFGYTF
TRBJ1-2,.,TRBV19,CASSGDRGIYGYTF
TRBJ1-2,once,TRBV9,CASSVAGFDGYTF
TRBJ1-2,.,TRBV6-4,CASSEQAGYGYTF
TRBJ1-4,.,TRBV27,CASSFIGGANEKLFF
TRBJ2-5,.,TRBV9,CASSSGLAGGQETQYF